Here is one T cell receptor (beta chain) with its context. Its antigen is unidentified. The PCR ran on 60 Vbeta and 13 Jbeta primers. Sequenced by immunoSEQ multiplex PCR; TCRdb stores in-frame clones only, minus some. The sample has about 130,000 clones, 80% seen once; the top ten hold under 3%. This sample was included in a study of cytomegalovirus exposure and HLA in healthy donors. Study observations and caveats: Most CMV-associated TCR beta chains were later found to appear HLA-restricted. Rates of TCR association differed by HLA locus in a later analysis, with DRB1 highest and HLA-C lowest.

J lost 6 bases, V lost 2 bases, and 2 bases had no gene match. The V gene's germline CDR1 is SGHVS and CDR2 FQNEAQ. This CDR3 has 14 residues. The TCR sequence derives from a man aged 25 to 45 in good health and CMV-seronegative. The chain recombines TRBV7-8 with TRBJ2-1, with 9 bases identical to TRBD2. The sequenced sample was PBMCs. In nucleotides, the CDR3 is TGTGCCAGCAGCTTATCGACTAGCGGCAATGAGCAGTTCTTC. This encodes CASSLSTSGNEQFF. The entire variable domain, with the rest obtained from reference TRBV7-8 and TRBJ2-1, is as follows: GAGVSQSPRYKVAKRGQDVALRCDPISGHVSLFWYQQALGQGPEFLTYFQNEAQLDKSGLPSDRFFAERPEGSVSTLKIQRTQQEDSAVYLCASSLSTSGNEQFFGPGTRLTVL.